This T cell receptor (beta chain) is from a study of cytomegalovirus exposure and HLA in healthy donors. Study-level findings and limits: The study assumed roughly uniform donor sequencing depth for presence/absence analyses.

This clone was detected once. What it binds is not known. CDR3 length: 16 residues. V lost 3 bases, J lost 10 bases, and 13 bases stayed unmatched. CDR1 MDHEN and CDR2 SYDVKM come from the germline V gene. It was with 60 Vbeta and 13 Jbeta primers that the PCR ran. The assay was immunoSEQ multiplex PCR, and TCRdb's table has in-frame clones only and misses some. The sample comprises roughly 130,000 clones, roughly four fifths of which are singletons, and approximately 6% rests with the top ten. Sequencing was performed on PBMCs. The chain is built from TRBV28 and TRBJ2-1, with 9 bases lining up with TRBD2. This TCR was recovered from a woman aged 40-49 years in good health and CMV-seropositive. CDR3 sequence: CASSFGGGRALKEQFF. DNA for the CDR3: TGTGCCAGCAGTTTTGGAGGCGGGAGGGCCCTGAAGGAGCAGTTCTTC.